These T cell receptor beta chains were read from a single sample in a study of T cell responses to AZD1222 COVID-19 vaccine. TCRdb's copy holds only in-frame clones and misses some; the assay was immunoSEQ multiplex PCR. The profile shows under 75,000 clones, about 88% of them singletons. The sample was peripheral blood, taken on day 0 of AZD1222 vaccination. All receptors derive from an adult in good health. Each CDR3 is given without its conserved first and last residue.

>TRBV6-5
ASSSPTGGFGYT
>TRBV18
ASSPDRLTNYGYT
>TRBV2
ASSPPSNQPQH
>TRBV5-4
ASSREPGDQETQY
>TRBV5-4
ASSLDRAPNTEAF
>TRBV9
ASSVSGRVPGELF
>TRBV9
ASSVGPSGGNNSPLH
>TRBV19
ASSIAASGSIDEQF
>TRBV25-1
ASSGHPRGRSGELF
>TRBV9
ASSYIYGYT
>TRBV12-3/TRBV12-4
ASSPTDTQY
>TRBV19
ASSPSGGASDTQY
>TRBV29-1
SVGYRADYGYT
>TRBV11-3
ASSLILAGGNEQF
>TRBV4-1
ASSQTPAPSYNEQF
>TRBV11-3
ASSLRGNDNSPLH
>TRBV27
ASPPDRATYEQY
>TRBV30
AWSGTGAGNTIY
>TRBV5-4
ASSLVTGRNNEKLF
>TRBV5-5
ASSWGRGFQETQY
>TRBV6-6
ASSYLSSTDTQY
>TRBV3-1/TRBV3-2
ASSRKNPGLAGGWEQF
>TRBV6-2/TRBV6-3
ASSEDGSGANVLT
>TRBV28
ASSLNYGLAGGSYEQY
>TRBV5-1
ASSLDGGTSNTEAF
>TRBV4-1
ASSQDVSTGGWEQY